This T cell receptor beta chain is from a study of cytomegalovirus exposure and HLA in healthy donors. Findings and limits, study-wide: Later, an analysis found that common viral pathogens appeared to be linked with several of the most significant clusters. Most of the CMV-associated TCR beta chains (in a later analysis) appeared to be HLA-restricted.

This clone was picked up one time. Its cognate antigen is unknown. The PCR employed 60 Vbeta primers together with 13 Jbeta primers. Repertoires were generated with immunoSEQ multiplex PCR, while TCRdb's copy carries only in-frame clones and drops some. The sample shows tens of thousands of clones, roughly 79% of them seen only once. The sequence was collected from a woman aged 30 to 39 in good health and CMV-seronegative. Sequenced sample: PBMCs.

This CDR3 reads CASSQTGLGETQYF. Here the CDR3 DNA reads TGCGCCAGCAGCCAAACAGGGTTGGGAGAGACCCAGTACTTC. This chain links TRBV4-1 with TRBJ2-5, with D possibly being TRBD1 (6 bases). Germline CDR1 MGHRA, CDR2 YSYEKL. The V end lost 2 bases, the J end lost 4 bases, and 11 bases lay between the germline ends. CDR3 length: 14 amino acids.